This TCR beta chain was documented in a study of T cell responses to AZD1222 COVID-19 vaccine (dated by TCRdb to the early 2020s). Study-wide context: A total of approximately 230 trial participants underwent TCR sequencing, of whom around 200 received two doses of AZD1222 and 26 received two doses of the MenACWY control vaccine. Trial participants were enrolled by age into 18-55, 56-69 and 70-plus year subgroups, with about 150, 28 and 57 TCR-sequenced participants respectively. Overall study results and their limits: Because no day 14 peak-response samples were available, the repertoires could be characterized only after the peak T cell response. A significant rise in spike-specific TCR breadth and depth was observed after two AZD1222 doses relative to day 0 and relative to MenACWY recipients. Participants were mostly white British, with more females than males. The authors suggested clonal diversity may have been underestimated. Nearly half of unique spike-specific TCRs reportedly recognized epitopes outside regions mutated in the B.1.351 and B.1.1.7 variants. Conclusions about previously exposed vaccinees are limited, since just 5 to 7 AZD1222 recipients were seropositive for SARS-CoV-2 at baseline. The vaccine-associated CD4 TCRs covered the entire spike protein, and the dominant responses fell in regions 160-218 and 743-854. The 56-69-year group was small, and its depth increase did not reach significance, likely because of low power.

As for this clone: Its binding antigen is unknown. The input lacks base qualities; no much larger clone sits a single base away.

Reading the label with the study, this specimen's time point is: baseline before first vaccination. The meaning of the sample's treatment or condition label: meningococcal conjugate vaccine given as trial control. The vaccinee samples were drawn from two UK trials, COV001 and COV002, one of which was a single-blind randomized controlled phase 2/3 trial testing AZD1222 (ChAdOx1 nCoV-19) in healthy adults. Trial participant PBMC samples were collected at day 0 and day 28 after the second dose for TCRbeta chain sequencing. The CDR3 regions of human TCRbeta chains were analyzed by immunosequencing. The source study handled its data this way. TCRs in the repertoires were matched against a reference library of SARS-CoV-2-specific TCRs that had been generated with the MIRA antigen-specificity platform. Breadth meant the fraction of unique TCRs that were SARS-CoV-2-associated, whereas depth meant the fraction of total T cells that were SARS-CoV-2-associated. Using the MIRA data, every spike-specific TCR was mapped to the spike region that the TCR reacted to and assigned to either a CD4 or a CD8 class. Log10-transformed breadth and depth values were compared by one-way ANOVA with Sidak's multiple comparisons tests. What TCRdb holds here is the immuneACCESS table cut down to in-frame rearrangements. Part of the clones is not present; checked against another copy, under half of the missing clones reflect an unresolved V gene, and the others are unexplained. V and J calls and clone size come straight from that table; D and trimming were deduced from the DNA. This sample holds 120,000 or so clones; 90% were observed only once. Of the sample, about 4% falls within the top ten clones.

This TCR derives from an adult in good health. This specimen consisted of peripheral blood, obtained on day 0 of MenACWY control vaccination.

The encoded CDR3 is CATSRGGSGDRTQYF. In nucleotides, the sequence is TGTGCCACCAGCAGAGGCGGTAGCGGGGACCGTACGCAGTATTTT. The receptor chain draws on TRBV15 and TRBJ2-3, and 8 junctional nucleotides match TRBD2. The CDR3 holds 15 amino acids from the cysteine to the phenylalanine. Kept here is only the CDR3 DNA, which spans 45 bases and is read in frame from base 1. Via the germline V gene (reference sequence), CDR1 is LNHNV and CDR2 YYDKDF. V and J are trimmed by 1 base and 8 bases, and the gene matches miss 8 bases of the junction.